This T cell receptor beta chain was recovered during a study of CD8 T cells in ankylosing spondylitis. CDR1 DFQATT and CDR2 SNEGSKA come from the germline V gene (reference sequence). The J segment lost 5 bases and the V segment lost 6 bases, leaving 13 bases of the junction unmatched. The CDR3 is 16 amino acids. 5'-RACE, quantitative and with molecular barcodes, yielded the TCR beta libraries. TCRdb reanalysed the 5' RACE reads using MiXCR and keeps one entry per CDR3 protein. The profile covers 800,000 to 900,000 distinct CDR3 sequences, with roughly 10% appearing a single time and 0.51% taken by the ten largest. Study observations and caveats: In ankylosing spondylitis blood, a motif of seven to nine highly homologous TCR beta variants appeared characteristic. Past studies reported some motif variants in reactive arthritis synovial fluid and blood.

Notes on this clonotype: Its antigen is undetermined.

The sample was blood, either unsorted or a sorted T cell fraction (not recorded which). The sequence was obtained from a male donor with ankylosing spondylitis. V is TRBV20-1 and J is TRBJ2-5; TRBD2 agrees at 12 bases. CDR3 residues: CSASMLAGGPQETQYF. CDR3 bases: TGCAGTGCCTCGATGCTAGCGGGAGGGCCTCAGGAGACCCAGTACTTC.